The 13 T cell receptor beta chains below all came from one sample that was sequenced in a study of T cell responses to AZD1222 COVID-19 vaccine. Produced via immunoSEQ multiplex PCR; TCRdb's table is partial and in-frame only. Among over 85,000 clones, 87% were seen once, and the ten largest hold around 3%. The sequences come from peripheral blood, collected on day 0 of AZD1222 vaccination. The receptors originated from an adult in good health.

The chain combines TRBV28 with TRBJ2-7; D perhaps matches TRBD2 (6 bases). The CDR3 has 17 residues. V was trimmed by 2 bases and J by 4 bases, leaving 21 bases between them. The germline CDR1 and CDR2 sequences are MDHEN and SYDVKM. The CDR3 DNA reads as TGTGCCAGCAGTTTACCTTCTAGGAAGGGCCGGGGGTACGAGCAGTACTTC. The encoded protein is CASSLPSRKGRGYEQYF.

The chain joins TRBV28 to TRBJ1-6, with 7 bases aligning to TRBD1. The V gene's germline CDR1 is MDHEN and CDR2 SYDVKM. This CDR3 region has 14 residues. J gave up 6 bases and V 8 bases, and 7 bases lay outside the gene matches. The CDR3 reads CASGPGQINSPLHF. Written as DNA, the CDR3 is TGTGCCAGCGGACCGGGACAGATTAATTCACCCCTCCACTTT.

The V gene is TRBV3-1 (or the pseudogene TRBV3-2), the J gene TRBJ2-2; D remains ambiguous. The germline V gene encodes CDR1 LGHDT and CDR2 YNNKEL (reference sequence). V lost 0 bases to trimming and J lost 1 base, with 6 bases between them. This CDR3 has 15 amino acids. CDR3 sequence (DNA): TGTGCCAGCAGCCAAGATCTCCGGAACACCGGGGAGCTGTTTTTT. Translating gives CASSQDLRNTGELFF.

The chain has TRBV19 and TRBJ2-5; 10 nucleotides align to TRBD2. The CDR3 runs to 15 residues. The germline gives CDR1 LNHDA, CDR2 SQIVND (reference sequence). V trimming: 4 bases; J trimming: 1 base; junction bases outside the gene matches: 3. The CDR3 loop reads CASSTASGGQETQYF. The CDR3 DNA reads TGTGCCAGTAGTACCGCTAGCGGGGGCCAAGAGACCCAGTACTTC.

The genes are TRBV18 and TRBJ1-5, with TRBD1 matching 12 bases. CDR1 is KGHSH, CDR2 LQKENI, per germline. J lost 5 bases, V lost 5 bases, and 7 bases had no gene match. This CDR3 has 16 residues. DNA for the CDR3: TGTGCCAGCTCATCCGGGACAGGGGGCTTCGATCAGCCCCAGCATTTT. This encodes CASSSGTGGFDQPQHF.

The CDR3 DNA sequence: TGTGCCAGCAGCTTAGTATCTAGCGGTAGCACAGATACGCAGTATTTT. Its protein is CASSLVSSGSTDTQYF. V is TRBV11-3 and J is TRBJ2-3, with 7 nucleotides matching TRBD2. Germline V CDR1 and CDR2: SGHNT, YENEEA. This CDR3 region has 16 residues. Trimming removed 1 base from V and 0 bases from J; junction bases left unmatched: 4.

The chain links TRBV19 to TRBJ1-1; maybe TRBD1 (6 bases). Trimming left V 1 base short and J 4 bases short, with 10 bases between. This CDR3 region has 14 residues. Per germline, CDR1 LNHDA and CDR2 SQIVND (reference sequence). For the CDR3, the DNA is TGTGCCAGTAGTATAGCCCCAGGGGCCACTGAAGCTTTCTTT. Its protein product is CASSIAPGATEAFF.

The rearrangement uses TRBV4-1 and TRBJ1-1; D remains ambiguous. This CDR3 comprises 15 residues. Germline loops: CDR1 MGHRA, CDR2 YSYEKL. The V end was cut by 1 base, the J end by 0 bases, with 9 bases between. The CDR3 DNA reads TGCGCCAGCAGCCAAGGTGCATCCATGAACACTGAAGCTTTCTTT. It yields the protein CASSQGASMNTEAFF.

The J gene is TRBJ2-1, the V gene TRBV29-1; no clear D gene. V was shortened by 7 bases and J by 5 bases, with 18 bases between the two germline ends. The CDR3 has 14 amino acids. The germline gives CDR1 SQVTM, CDR2 ANQGSEA. CDR3 nucleotide sequence: TGCAGCGCCCTGAGATGGACGAAGGACAATGAGCAGTTCTTC. Protein: CSALRWTKDNEQFF.

The chain combines TRBV18 with TRBJ1-1; 9 bases align to TRBD1. J was trimmed by 6 bases and V by 3 bases; bases with no gene match: 8. Per the germline V gene, CDR1 is KGHSH and CDR2 is LQKENI. The CDR3 runs to 15 residues. CDR3 protein: CASSPRTGEGPEAFF. The DNA of the CDR3 is TGTGCCAGCTCACCGAGGACAGGGGAGGGTCCTGAAGCTTTCTTT.

V and J are TRBV30 and TRBJ2-5, with D perhaps assigned TRBD1 or TRBD2 (5 bases each). CDR3 size: 14 residues. The ends were cut back, 0 bases at V and 7 bases at J, with 15 bases in the middle. Germline V gene data show CDR1 as GTSNPN and CDR2 as SVGIG (reference sequence). The CDR3 DNA reads TGTGCCTGGAGTGTGGGGGACCCTCAGCGGACCCAGTACTTC. It translates to CAWSVGDPQRTQYF.

The chain has TRBV27 and TRBJ1-2, with 8 bases matching TRBD1. The CDR3 is made up of 15 amino acids. Trimming removed 0 bases from V and 8 bases from J; junction bases left unmatched: 8. From germline, CDR1 is MNHEY and CDR2 SMNVEV (reference sequence). The CDR3 nucleotides are TGTGCCAGCAGTTTATCGTTAGGACAGGGATACGGCTACACCTTC. As protein: CASSLSLGQGYGYTF.

The chain is built from TRBV27 and TRBJ1-2, with D possibly TRBD1 on 6 matching bases. CDR1 and CDR2 from the germline V gene are MNHEY and SMNVEV (reference sequence). CDR3 length: 13 residues. Trimming removed 1 base from V and 6 bases from J, with 9 bases in between. CDR3 residues: CASSLWGADGYTF. CDR3 DNA: TGTGCCAGCAGTTTATGGGGGGCGGATGGCTACACCTTC.